The rows below give T cell receptor beta chains drawn from one sample of a study of T cell responses to AZD1222 COVID-19 vaccine. Assay used: immunoSEQ multiplex PCR; TCRdb lists only in-frame clones, some missing. Of 65,000 to 90,000 clones in the sample, around 88% were seen once. Sequencing was performed on peripheral blood, taken on day 0 of AZD1222 vaccination. These receptors came from an adult in good health. Each CDR3 is given with its conserved first and last residue. The D gene is left open where the match is weak. Rows may omit the clone size; those that give it use once, few, many or a size class.

d_call: TRBD1
j_call: TRBJ1-1
v_call: TRBV28
clone_size: -
cdr3_length: 15
cdr3_aa: CASSFRDRGNTEAFF
cdr3_nt: TGTGCCAGCAGTTTTCGGGACAGGGGGAACACTGAAGCTTTCTTT

d_call: -
j_call: TRBJ1-1
v_call: TRBV7-9
clone_size: -
cdr3_length: 17
cdr3_aa: CAGSLGRDNFVNTEAFF
cdr3_nt: TGTGCCGGCAGCTTAGGACGAGATAACTTTGTGAACACTGAAGCTTTCTTT

d_call: TRBD1
j_call: TRBJ1-1
v_call: TRBV5-6
clone_size: -
cdr3_length: 15
cdr3_aa: CASSFSTGENTEAFF
cdr3_nt: TGTGCCAGCAGCTTCTCGACAGGGGAGAACACTGAAGCTTTCTTT

d_call: -
j_call: TRBJ2-7
v_call: TRBV9
clone_size: -
cdr3_length: 16
cdr3_aa: CASSPDGGDNLYEQYF
cdr3_nt: TGTGCCAGCAGCCCCGACGGGGGAGATAACCTTTACGAGCAGTACTTC

d_call: -
j_call: TRBJ2-7
v_call: TRBV20-1
clone_size: -
cdr3_length: 14
cdr3_aa: CSASTQGGTYEQYF
cdr3_nt: TGCAGTGCCAGTACACAAGGGGGGACCTACGAGCAGTACTTC

d_call: -
j_call: TRBJ1-5
v_call: TRBV19
clone_size: -
cdr3_length: 13
cdr3_aa: CASTKRDTQPQHF
cdr3_nt: TGTGCCAGTACCAAAAGGGACACTCAGCCCCAGCATTTT

d_call: -
j_call: TRBJ1-6
v_call: TRBV10-1
clone_size: -
cdr3_length: 14
cdr3_aa: CASSEGADNSPLHF
cdr3_nt: TGCGCCAGCAGTGAGGGGGCCGATAATTCACCCCTCCACTTT

d_call: -
j_call: TRBJ1-2
v_call: TRBV7-9
clone_size: once
cdr3_length: 14
cdr3_aa: CASSLDAPHYGYTF
cdr3_nt: TGTGCCAGCAGCTTAGACGCGCCCCACTATGGCTACACCTTC

d_call: -
j_call: TRBJ1-5
v_call: TRBV4-1
clone_size: -
cdr3_length: 17
cdr3_aa: CASSQVSGVLGNQPQHF
cdr3_nt: TGCGCCAGCAGCCAAGTATCGGGGGTTCTGGGCAATCAGCCCCAGCATTTT

d_call: -
j_call: TRBJ2-3
v_call: TRBV5-1
clone_size: few
cdr3_length: 15
cdr3_aa: CASSLTRPHTDTQYF
cdr3_nt: TGCGCCAGCAGCTTGACCCGACCACACACAGATACGCAGTATTTT

d_call: -
j_call: TRBJ2-7
v_call: TRBV27
clone_size: -
cdr3_length: 16
cdr3_aa: CASSTVRQGGSYEQYF
cdr3_nt: TGTGCCAGCAGTACCGTCAGACAGGGAGGCTCCTACGAGCAGTACTTC

d_call: TRBD2
j_call: TRBJ2-3
v_call: TRBV3-1/TRBV3-2
clone_size: -
cdr3_length: 15
cdr3_aa: CASSQGGASTDTQYF
cdr3_nt: TGTGCCAGCAGCCAGGGAGGGGCTAGCACAGATACGCAGTATTTT

d_call: TRBD1
j_call: TRBJ1-5
v_call: TRBV7-2
clone_size: -
cdr3_length: 14
cdr3_aa: CASSQGALGQPQHF
cdr3_nt: TGTGCCAGCAGCCAGGGGGCCCTCGGGCAGCCCCAGCATTTT

d_call: -
j_call: TRBJ2-7
v_call: TRBV24-1
clone_size: -
cdr3_length: 14
cdr3_aa: CATSEHRVSYEQYF
cdr3_nt: TGTGCCACCAGTGAACACAGGGTCTCCTACGAGCAGTACTTC

d_call: TRBD2
j_call: TRBJ2-1
v_call: TRBV28
clone_size: -
cdr3_length: 15
cdr3_aa: CASSKPGLGSDEQFF
cdr3_nt: TGTGCCAGCAGTAAGCCGGGACTAGGTTCAGATGAGCAGTTCTTC

d_call: TRBD2
j_call: TRBJ2-7
v_call: TRBV30
clone_size: -
cdr3_length: 15
cdr3_aa: CAWSAETSGGDEQYF
cdr3_nt: TGTGCCTGGAGTGCAGAGACTAGCGGGGGTGACGAGCAGTACTTC

d_call: -
j_call: TRBJ2-7
v_call: TRBV29-1
clone_size: -
cdr3_length: 12
cdr3_aa: CSVADGTYEQYF
cdr3_nt: TGCAGCGTTGCAGACGGAACCTACGAGCAGTACTTC

d_call: -
j_call: TRBJ1-5
v_call: TRBV30
clone_size: -
cdr3_length: 16
cdr3_aa: CAWSPETGRSTQPQHF
cdr3_nt: TGTGCCTGGAGTCCCGAAACAGGGCGTAGCACTCAGCCCCAGCATTTT

d_call: -
j_call: TRBJ1-2
v_call: TRBV6-5
clone_size: -
cdr3_length: 13
cdr3_aa: CASGPGAGYGYTF
cdr3_nt: TGTGCCAGCGGGCCGGGGGCAGGCTATGGCTACACCTTC

d_call: TRBD1
j_call: TRBJ2-7
v_call: TRBV5-1
clone_size: -
cdr3_length: 16
cdr3_aa: CASSLRAGQGDYEQYF
cdr3_nt: TGCGCCAGCAGCTTGAGGGCGGGACAGGGCGACTACGAGCAGTACTTC

d_call: -
j_call: TRBJ1-2
v_call: TRBV4-2
clone_size: -
cdr3_length: 16
cdr3_aa: CASSQDQDTKGYGYTF
cdr3_nt: TGTGCCAGCAGCCAAGACCAGGACACCAAGGGCTATGGCTACACCTTC

d_call: -
j_call: TRBJ2-3
v_call: TRBV7-2
clone_size: once
cdr3_length: 13
cdr3_aa: CASSLGATDTQYF
cdr3_nt: TGTGCCAGCAGCTTAGGAGCGACAGATACGCAGTATTTT

d_call: TRBD1
j_call: TRBJ1-5
v_call: TRBV28
clone_size: -
cdr3_length: 16
cdr3_aa: CAILPTGQGVYQPQHF
cdr3_nt: TGTGCCATCCTCCCAACGGGACAGGGCGTCTATCAGCCCCAGCATTTT

d_call: -
j_call: TRBJ1-5
v_call: TRBV5-5
clone_size: -
cdr3_length: 15
cdr3_aa: CASSLGGAGNQPQHF
cdr3_nt: TGTGCCAGCAGCTTAGGAGGCGCCGGTAATCAGCCCCAGCATTTT

d_call: -
j_call: TRBJ2-1
v_call: TRBV6-4
clone_size: -
cdr3_length: 12
cdr3_aa: CASSDEGLEQFF
cdr3_nt: TGTGCCAGCAGTGACGAAGGGTTGGAGCAGTTCTTC

d_call: -
j_call: TRBJ2-1
v_call: TRBV15
clone_size: -
cdr3_length: 16
cdr3_aa: CATSRGGMGAENEQFF
cdr3_nt: TGTGCCACCAGCAGGGGTGGAATGGGGGCCGAGAATGAGCAGTTCTTC

d_call: -
j_call: TRBJ1-1
v_call: TRBV4-1
clone_size: once
cdr3_length: 13
cdr3_aa: CASSQALGPEAFF
cdr3_nt: TGCGCCAGCAGCCAGGCGCTCGGTCCGGAGGCTTTCTTT

d_call: TRBD2
j_call: TRBJ2-7
v_call: TRBV10-3
clone_size: -
cdr3_length: 18
cdr3_aa: CAISGGIAGQQSSYEQYF
cdr3_nt: TGTGCCATCAGCGGAGGGATAGCGGGACAACAGAGCTCCTACGAGCAGTACTTC

d_call: -
j_call: TRBJ2-7
v_call: TRBV4-3
clone_size: -
cdr3_length: 17
cdr3_aa: CASSQRTSGGRSYEQYF
cdr3_nt: TGCGCCAGCAGCCAGAGAACCTCCGGGGGCAGGTCCTACGAGCAGTACTTC

d_call: -
j_call: TRBJ2-7
v_call: TRBV29-1
clone_size: -
cdr3_length: 12
cdr3_aa: CSVRGDHYEQYF
cdr3_nt: TGCAGCGTTCGGGGTGATCACTACGAGCAGTACTTC

d_call: -
j_call: TRBJ2-7
v_call: TRBV7-2
clone_size: -
cdr3_length: 13
cdr3_aa: CASTVYSFDEQYF
cdr3_nt: TGTGCCAGCACCGTGTACAGTTTCGACGAGCAGTACTTC

d_call: -
j_call: TRBJ1-1
v_call: TRBV10-1
clone_size: -
cdr3_length: 15
cdr3_aa: CASSRGQGLNTEAFF
cdr3_nt: TGCGCCAGCAGTCGCGGGCAGGGCCTGAACACTGAAGCTTTCTTT

d_call: TRBD2
j_call: TRBJ2-7
v_call: TRBV2
clone_size: -
cdr3_length: 14
cdr3_aa: CASKASGRVSEQYF
cdr3_nt: TGTGCCAGCAAAGCTAGCGGGAGAGTAAGCGAGCAGTACTTC

d_call: -
j_call: TRBJ2-6
v_call: TRBV7-9
clone_size: few
cdr3_length: 16
cdr3_aa: CASSLSMSRGANVLTF
cdr3_nt: TGTGCCAGCAGCCTAAGTATGAGTAGGGGGGCCAACGTCCTGACTTTC

d_call: TRBD1
j_call: TRBJ1-5
v_call: TRBV6-2/TRBV6-3
clone_size: -
cdr3_length: 15
cdr3_aa: CASSRADRGFQPQHF
cdr3_nt: TGTGCCAGCAGTAGAGCGGACAGGGGTTTTCAGCCCCAGCATTTT

d_call: TRBD2
j_call: TRBJ2-3
v_call: TRBV3-1/TRBV3-2
clone_size: -
cdr3_length: 17
cdr3_aa: CASSQISSGTSTDTQYF
cdr3_nt: TGTGCCAGCAGCCAAATCTCGAGCGGGACTAGCACAGATACGCAGTATTTT

d_call: -
j_call: TRBJ2-6
v_call: TRBV7-3
clone_size: -
cdr3_length: 15
cdr3_aa: CASSFPDSGANVLTF
cdr3_nt: TGTGCCAGCAGCTTTCCAGACTCTGGGGCCAACGTCCTGACTTTC

d_call: -
j_call: TRBJ2-7
v_call: TRBV7-3
clone_size: -
cdr3_length: 14
cdr3_aa: CASSLTSGKGEQYF
cdr3_nt: TGTGCCAGCAGCTTAACGTCGGGAAAGGGTGAGCAGTACTTC

d_call: -
j_call: TRBJ1-3
v_call: TRBV29-1
clone_size: -
cdr3_length: 14
cdr3_aa: CSVPDDSSGNTIYF
cdr3_nt: TGCAGCGTACCAGACGACAGCTCTGGAAACACCATATATTTT

d_call: -
j_call: TRBJ1-3
v_call: TRBV29-1
clone_size: once
cdr3_length: 15
cdr3_aa: CSVAWSLSSGNTIYF
cdr3_nt: TGCAGCGTTGCGTGGTCGCTCAGCTCTGGAAACACCATATATTTT